The entry that follows covers one T cell receptor (beta chain) sequence. Clones were read by immunoSEQ multiplex PCR, and TCRdb kept only the in-frame ones, dropping some. The data contain approximately 130,000 clones, roughly 85% of them singletons. The data stem from a study of blood T cell repertoires in COVID-19. CDR1 is SGHRS and CDR2 is YFSETQ in the germline V gene. CDR3 length equals 14 residues. V lost 4 bases and J lost 1; bases outside the gene matches: 4. Sequencing input: peripheral blood. This receptor was taken from a human donor in a cohort sampled during active COVID-19. V is TRBV5-1 and J is TRBJ2-5, with 7 bases lining up with TRBD1. CDR3 in amino acids: CASSQRDSQETQYF. CDR3 nucleotides: TGCGCCAGCAGCCAAAGGGACAGCCAAGAGACCCAGTACTTC.